The next 13 T cell receptor beta chains were all read from a single sample in a study of blood T cell repertoires in COVID-19. Assay used: immunoSEQ multiplex PCR; TCRdb lists only in-frame clones, some missing. The top ten clones hold roughly 1.7% of a sample with 250,000 or so clones, over 75% of them seen once. The sample consisted of PBMCs or T cells enriched from blood (not recorded which). The origin of the receptors is a man aged 40-49 years who had recovered from COVID-19.

This sequence joins TRBV10-2 and TRBJ2-6; no clear D gene. This CDR3 contains 15 residues. Germline CDR1 and CDR2: WSHSY and SAAADI. V was cut by 5 bases and J by 2 bases, with 10 bases left in between. Here the CDR3 DNA reads TGCGCCAGCAGTAAGCGAAACGCTGGGGCCAACGTCCTGACTTTC. It is translated as CASSKRNAGANVLTF.

Regarding this clone: Relative to the germline gene, one junction end is altered; a read error may explain this. The rearrangement uses TRBV5-1 and TRBJ1-1, with D possibly being TRBD1 (6 bases). CDR1 and CDR2 (germline): SGHRS, YFSETQ. The CDR3 has 15 residues. In nucleotides, the CDR3 is TGCGCCAGCACCTTGAGGCAGGGGATGAACACTGAAGCTTTCTTT. Its translation: CASTLRQGMNTEAFF.

The rearrangement uses TRBV18 and TRBJ2-2; 10 bases are shared with TRBD2. This CDR3 comprises 16 residues. In germline, CDR1 is KGHSH, CDR2 LQKENI. J gave up 6 bases and V 5 bases, and 9 bases lay outside the gene matches. The CDR3 is CASSTLAGEVSGELFF. CDR3 bases: TGTGCCAGCTCAACTCTAGCGGGAGAAGTCTCCGGGGAGCTGTTTTTT.

This chain uses TRBV7-8 with TRBJ2-7; D is possibly TRBD2 (5 bases). This CDR3 is built from 13 residues. V dropped 6 bases and J dropped 1 base, with 10 bases sitting between them. Germline CDR1 reads SGHVS; CDR2 reads FQNEAQ. Here the CDR3 reads CASREGNSYEQYF. CDR3 DNA: TGTGCCAGCAGAGAGGGTAATTCCTACGAGCAGTACTTC.

V and J are TRBV9 and TRBJ2-5; 7 positions agree with TRBD1. The CDR3 totals 13 residues. The V segment lost 3 bases and the J segment 3 bases; nucleotides outside the gene matches: 2. CDR1 is SGDLS, CDR2 YYNGEE, per germline. The CDR3, as DNA: TGTGCCAGCAGCGCCGACAGGGAAGAGACCCAGTACTTC. It yields the protein CASSADREETQYF. The full variable domain, rest sourced from reference TRBV9 and TRBJ2-5, is DSGVTQTPKHLITATGQRVTLRCSPRSGDLSVYWYQQSLDQGLQFLIQYYNGEERAKGNILERFSAQQFPDLHSELNLSSLELGDSALYFCASSADREETQYFGPGTRLLVL.

The chain couples TRBV14 to TRBJ2-1; 7 nucleotides agree with TRBD1. The V gene's germline CDR1 is SGHDN and CDR2 FVKESK. The CDR3 has 15 amino acids. V trimming: 4 bases; J trimming: 9 bases; junction bases outside the gene matches: 12. For the CDR3, the DNA is TGTGCCAGCAGCCCACACACAGGGGAGAGAGGTGAGCAGTTCTTC. Amino acid sequence: CASSPHTGERGEQFF.

The chain uses TRBV7-2 and TRBJ1-5; a weak D match, TRBD1 (6 bases). Germline CDR1 is SGHTA and CDR2 is FQGNSA. Trimming shortened V by 2 bases and J by 5 bases, and 13 bases separated the two germline ends. CDR3 length: 15 residues. CDR3 sequence: CASSLFVGADQPQHF. In DNA, the CDR3 is TGTGCCAGCAGCTTATTCGTGGGGGCTGATCAGCCCCAGCATTTT.

This chain links TRBV5-1 with TRBJ1-2; unclear D gene. Germline loops: CDR1 SGHRS, CDR2 YFSETQ. Trimming stripped 3 bases from V and 7 bases from J, with 13 bases between. CDR3 length: 13 amino acids. CDR3 nucleotides: TGCGCCAGCAGCTATCAGCCAACTACTGGCTACACCTTC. Translating it yields CASSYQPTTGYTF.

The V gene is TRBV28, the J gene TRBJ1-2; possible D gene TRBD1, 5 bases. Germline V CDR1 and CDR2: MDHEN, SYDVKM. CDR3 length: 14 amino acids. V lost 6 bases, J lost 6 bases, and 17 bases lay in between. The DNA for the CDR3 is TGTGCCAGCAGCCCTCGGGGGGGTAGGAATGGCTACACCTTC. The encoded protein is CASSPRGGRNGYTF.

The chain uses TRBV3-1 (or the pseudogene TRBV3-2) and TRBJ2-3; D unresolved. This CDR3 is 14 amino acids long. CDR1 is LGHDT and CDR2 is YNNKEL in the germline V gene (reference sequence). Trimming shortened V by 1 base and J by 4 bases, and 9 bases separated the two germline ends. The CDR3 DNA reads as TGTGCCAGCAGCCAAGGGCAGGCCCCAGATACGCAGTATTTT. Amino acid sequence: CASSQGQAPDTQYF.

CDR3 amino acids: CAISAFRGGGNTEAFF. The DNA of the CDR3 is TGTGCCATCAGTGCCTTTAGGGGGGGAGGGAACACTGAAGCTTTCTTT. The gene calls are TRBV10-3 and TRBJ1-1; the D gene is possibly TRBD1 (6 bases). This CDR3 is built from 16 residues. V lost 4 bases, J lost 1 base, and 16 bases lay in between. From germline, CDR1 is ENHRY and CDR2 SYGVKD.

V and J are TRBV28 and TRBJ2-7; D possibly corresponds to TRBD1 (5 bases). The V gene's germline CDR1 is MDHEN and CDR2 SYDVKM. The CDR3 runs 11 residues. V gave up 7 bases and J gave up 4 bases, with 8 bases separating them. The CDR3 reads CASTQGYEQYF. The CDR3 coding sequence is TGTGCCAGCACCCAGGGTTACGAGCAGTACTTC.

The V call is TRBV5-5, the J call TRBJ1-1; a possible D gene is TRBD1 (5 bases). Trimming took 0 bases from V and 2 from J, leaving 8 bases between them. Germline loops: CDR1 SGHKS, CDR2 YYEKEE (reference sequence). This CDR3 contains 14 residues. DNA for the CDR3: TGTGCCAGCAGCTTGGGACAGAAAAACACTGAAGCTTTCTTT. This translates into CASSLGQKNTEAFF.